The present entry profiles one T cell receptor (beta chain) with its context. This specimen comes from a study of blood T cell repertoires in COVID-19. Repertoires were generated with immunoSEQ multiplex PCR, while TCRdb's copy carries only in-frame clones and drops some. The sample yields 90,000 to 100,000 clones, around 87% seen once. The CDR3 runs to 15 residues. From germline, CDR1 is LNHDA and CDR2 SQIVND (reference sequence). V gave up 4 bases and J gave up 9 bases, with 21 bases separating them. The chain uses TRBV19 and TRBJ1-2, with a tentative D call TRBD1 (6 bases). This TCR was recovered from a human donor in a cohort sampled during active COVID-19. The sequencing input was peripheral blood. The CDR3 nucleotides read TGTGCCAGTAGTAAGGGGGGGTCAATCGCCGGGAGCTACACCTTC. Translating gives CASSKGGSIAGSYTF.